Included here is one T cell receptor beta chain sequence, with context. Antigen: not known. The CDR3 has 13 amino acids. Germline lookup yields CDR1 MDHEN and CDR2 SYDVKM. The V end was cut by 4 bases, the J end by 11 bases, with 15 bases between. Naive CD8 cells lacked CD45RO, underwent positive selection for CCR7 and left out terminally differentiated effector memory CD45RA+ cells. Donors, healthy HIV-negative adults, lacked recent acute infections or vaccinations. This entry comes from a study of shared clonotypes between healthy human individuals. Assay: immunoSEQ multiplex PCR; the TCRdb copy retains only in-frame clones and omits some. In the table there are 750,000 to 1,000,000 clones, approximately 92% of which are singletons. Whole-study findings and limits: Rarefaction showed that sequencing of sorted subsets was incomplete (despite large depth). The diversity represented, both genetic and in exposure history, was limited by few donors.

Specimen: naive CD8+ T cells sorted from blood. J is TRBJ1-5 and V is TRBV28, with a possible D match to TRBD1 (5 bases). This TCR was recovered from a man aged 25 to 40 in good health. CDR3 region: CASSSTGQWTQHF. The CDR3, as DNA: TGTGCCAGCAGTTCAACGGGGCAGTGGACCCAGCATTTT. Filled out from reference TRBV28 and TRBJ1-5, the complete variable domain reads DVKVTQSSRYLVKRTGEKVFLECVQDMDHENMFWYRQDPGLGLRLIYFSYDVKMKEKGDIPEGYSVSREKKERFSLILESASTNQTSMYLCASSSTGQWTQHFGDGTRLSIL.